The 9 T cell receptor beta chains given below trace back to one sample, sequenced in a study of T cell changes during pregnancy in multiple sclerosis. The repertoire was sequenced with immunoSEQ multiplex PCR; TCRdb's copy has only in-frame clones and lacks some. The sample yields 60,000 to 75,000 clones, approximately 90% seen once. Material: peripheral blood, obtained in the second trimester of pregnancy. The receptors stem from a female donor in good health, enrolled as a control in a pregnancy study.

This chain uses TRBV30 with TRBJ2-7, with TRBD2 matching 12 bases. CDR3 length: 12 amino acids. The ends lost 7 bases at V and 7 bases at J; junction bases unmatched: 5. The germline V gene encodes CDR1 GTSNPN and CDR2 SVGIG (reference sequence). CDR3 bases: TGTGCCTCCCCTAGCGGGAGGGGAGAGCAGTACTTC. Translation: CASPSGRGEQYF.

The chain links TRBV18 to TRBJ1-1, with D possibly TRBD1 on 5 matching bases. The CDR3 runs to 16 residues. With 3 bases removed from V and 4 bases from J, the gap between germline ends came to 18 bases. Germline CDR1 is KGHSH and CDR2 is LQKENI. The CDR3 nucleotides read TGTGCCAGCTCACCTACCTCTTTAAGGGGAATCACTGAAGCTTTCTTT. Amino acids: CASSPTSLRGITEAFF.

The rearrangement links TRBV19 to TRBJ2-3; a possible D gene is TRBD2 (6 bases). The CDR3 spans 16 residues. Trimming removed 4 bases from V and 4 bases from J, with 18 bases in between. Germline lookup yields CDR1 LNHDA and CDR2 SQIVND (reference sequence). CDR3 coding DNA: TGTGCCAGTAGTAAGGGAGGCCTTACCAGGGCAGATACGCAGTATTTT. Its translation: CASSKGGLTRADTQYF.

This sequence joins TRBV7-9 and TRBJ1-1; D unresolved. V gave up 5 bases and J gave up 8 bases, with 15 bases separating them. The CDR3 length is 13 residues. Germline CDR1 reads SEHNR; CDR2 reads FQNEAQ (reference sequence). In DNA form, the CDR3 reads TGTGCCAGCAGCCTGAGGGCGAATGACGAAGCTTTCTTT. This encodes CASSLRANDEAFF.

This clone is a singleton in its sample. The chain employs TRBV5-1 and TRBJ1-2, with 7 positions matching TRBD1. The CDR3 has 15 residues. CDR1 SGHRS and CDR2 YFSETQ come from the germline V gene. J gave up 0 bases and V 0 bases, and 2 bases lay outside the gene matches. For the CDR3, the DNA is TGCGCCAGCAGCTTGGCAGGGACAGCTAACTATGGCTACACCTTC. Translating it yields CASSLAGTANYGYTF. The entire variable domain, with the rest obtained from reference TRBV5-1 and TRBJ1-2, is as follows: KAGVTQTPRYLIKTRGQQVTLSCSPISGHRSVSWYQQTPGQGLQFLFEYFSETQRNKGNFPGRFSGRQFSNSRSEMNVSTLELGDSALYLCASSLAGTANYGYTFGSGTRLTVV.

J is TRBJ2-1 and V is TRBV11-3; TRBD2 matches 13 bases. Germline trimming cut 5 bases from V and 5 bases from J; bases unmatched to any gene: 6. There are 16 residues in the CDR3. Germline V lookup: CDR1 SGHNT, CDR2 YENEEA. The CDR3 is CASSGLLAGGDNEQFF. CDR3 sequence (DNA): TGTGCCAGCAGCGGATTACTAGCGGGGGGGGACAATGAGCAGTTCTTC.

This chain uses TRBV28 with TRBJ2-3; the match to TRBD1 covers 7 bases. J lost 3 bases, V lost 6 bases, and 9 bases had no gene match. The CDR3 is 15 amino acids. The V gene's germline CDR1 is MDHEN and CDR2 SYDVKM. CDR3 nucleotides: TGTGCCAGCAGCCCCAGGGGGAGTAGAACAGATACGCAGTATTTT. Translating it yields CASSPRGSRTDTQYF. Variable domain in full (rest from reference TRBV28 and TRBJ2-3): DVKVTQSSRYLVKRTGEKVFLECVQDMDHENMFWYRQDPGLGLRLIYFSYDVKMKEKGDIPEGYSVSREKKERFSLILESASTNQTSMYLCASSPRGSRTDTQYFGPGTRLTVL.

This chain joins TRBV7-2 and TRBJ1-4; D is undetermined. Trimming took off 10 bases at V and 9 bases at J, with 15 bases between the two ends. Germline-derived CDR1 and CDR2 are SGHTA and FQGNSA. This CDR3 region has 12 residues. Here the CDR3 reads CATSPGMKKLFF. The CDR3 nucleotides are TGTGCCACCTCACCAGGTATGAAAAAACTGTTTTTT.

This clone has only one observation. Here the CDR3 reads CASSPGRGEQFF. For the CDR3, the DNA is TGTGCCAGCTCACCAGGTCGCGGTGAGCAGTTCTTC. The chain has TRBV18 and TRBJ2-1; D call uncertain. Trimming took off 2 bases at V and 9 bases at J, with 8 bases between the two ends. Germline V gene data show CDR1 as KGHSH and CDR2 as LQKENI. This CDR3 has 12 residues.